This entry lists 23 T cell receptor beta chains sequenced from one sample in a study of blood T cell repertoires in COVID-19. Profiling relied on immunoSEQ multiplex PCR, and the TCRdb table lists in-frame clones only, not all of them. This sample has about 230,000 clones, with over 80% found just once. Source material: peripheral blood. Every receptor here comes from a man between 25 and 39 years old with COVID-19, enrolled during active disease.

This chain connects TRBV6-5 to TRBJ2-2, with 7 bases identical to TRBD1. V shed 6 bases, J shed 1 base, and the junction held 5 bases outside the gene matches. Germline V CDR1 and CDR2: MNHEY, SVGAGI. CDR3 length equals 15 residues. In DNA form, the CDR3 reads TGTGCCAGCAGACCACAGGGGCGGAACACCGGGGAGCTGTTTTTT. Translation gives CASRPQGRNTGELFF.

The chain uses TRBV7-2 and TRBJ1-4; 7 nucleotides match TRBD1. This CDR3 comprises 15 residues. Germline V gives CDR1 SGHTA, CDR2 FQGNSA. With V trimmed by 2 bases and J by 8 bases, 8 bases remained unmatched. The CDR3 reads CASSLLGQSIEKLFF. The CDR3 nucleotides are TGTGCCAGCAGCTTACTGGGACAGTCGATCGAAAAACTGTTTTTT.

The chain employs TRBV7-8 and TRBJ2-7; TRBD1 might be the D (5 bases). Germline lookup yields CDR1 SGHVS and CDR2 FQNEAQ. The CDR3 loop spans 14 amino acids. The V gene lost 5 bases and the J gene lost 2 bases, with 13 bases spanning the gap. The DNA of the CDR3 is TGTGCCAGCAGCGGTGGACACTCGGCCTACGAGCAGTACTTC. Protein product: CASSGGHSAYEQYF. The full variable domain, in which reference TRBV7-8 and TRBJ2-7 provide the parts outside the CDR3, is GAGVSQSPRYKVAKRGQDVALRCDPISGHVSLFWYQQALGQGPEFLTYFQNEAQLDKSGLPSDRFFAERPEGSVSTLKIQRTQQEDSAVYLCASSGGHSAYEQYFGPGTRLTVT.

The CDR3 bases are TGTGCCAGCAGCCGACAGGGGGAGTTCAATCAGCCCCAGCATTTT. Translation gives CASSRQGEFNQPQHF. This sequence joins TRBV27 and TRBJ1-5; 9 bases are a match to TRBD1. Per the germline V gene, CDR1 is MNHEY and CDR2 is SMNVEV (reference sequence). The J segment lost 3 bases and the V segment lost 6 bases, leaving 6 bases of the junction unmatched. The CDR3 spans 15 residues.

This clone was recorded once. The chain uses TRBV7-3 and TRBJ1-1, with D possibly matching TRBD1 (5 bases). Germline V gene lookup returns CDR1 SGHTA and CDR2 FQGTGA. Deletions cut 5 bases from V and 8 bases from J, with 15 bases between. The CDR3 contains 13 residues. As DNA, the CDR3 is TGTGCCAGCAGCCTTGGGTTAGGGGCAGAAGCTTTCTTT. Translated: CASSLGLGAEAFF.

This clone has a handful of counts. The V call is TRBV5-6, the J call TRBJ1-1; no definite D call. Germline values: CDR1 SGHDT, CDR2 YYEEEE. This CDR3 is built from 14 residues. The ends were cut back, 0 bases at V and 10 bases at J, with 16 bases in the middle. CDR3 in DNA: TGTGCCAGCAGCTTGGGTCGGTTCGGGTACGGAGCTTTCTTT. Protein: CASSLGRFGYGAFF.

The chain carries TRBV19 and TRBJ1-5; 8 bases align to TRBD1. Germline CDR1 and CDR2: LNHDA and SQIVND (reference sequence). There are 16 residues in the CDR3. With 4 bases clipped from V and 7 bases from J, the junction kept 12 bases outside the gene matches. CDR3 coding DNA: TGTGCCAGTAGTACGGGGGACAGGATGAGGCCGCAGCCCCAGCATTTT. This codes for CASSTGDRMRPQPQHF. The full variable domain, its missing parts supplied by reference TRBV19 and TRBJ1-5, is DGGITQSPKYLFRKEGQNVTLSCEQNLNHDAMYWYRQDPGQGLRLIYYSQIVNDFQKGDIAEGYSVSREKKESFPLTVTSAQKNPTAFYLCASSTGDRMRPQPQHFGDGTRLSIL.

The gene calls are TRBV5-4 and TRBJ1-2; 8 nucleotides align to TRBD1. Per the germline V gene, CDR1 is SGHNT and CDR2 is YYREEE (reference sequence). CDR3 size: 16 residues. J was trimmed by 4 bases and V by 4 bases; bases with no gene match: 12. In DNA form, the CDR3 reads TGTGCCAGCAGCCGAACGATAGGACAGGGAGTCTATGGCTACACCTTC. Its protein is CASSRTIGQGVYGYTF.

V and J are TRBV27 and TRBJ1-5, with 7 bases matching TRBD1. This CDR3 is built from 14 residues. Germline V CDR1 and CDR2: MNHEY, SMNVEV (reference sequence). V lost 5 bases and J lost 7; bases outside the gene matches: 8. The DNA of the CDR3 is TGTGCCAGCAGTAGACAGGGATCCGGCCAGCCCCAGCATTTT. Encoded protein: CASSRQGSGQPQHF.

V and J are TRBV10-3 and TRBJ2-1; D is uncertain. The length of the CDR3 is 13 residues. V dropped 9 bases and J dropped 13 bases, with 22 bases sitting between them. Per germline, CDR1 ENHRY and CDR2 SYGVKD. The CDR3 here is CAISNRTEFFQFF. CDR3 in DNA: TGTGCCATTAGTAACCGAACCGAGTTCTTTCAGTTCTTC.

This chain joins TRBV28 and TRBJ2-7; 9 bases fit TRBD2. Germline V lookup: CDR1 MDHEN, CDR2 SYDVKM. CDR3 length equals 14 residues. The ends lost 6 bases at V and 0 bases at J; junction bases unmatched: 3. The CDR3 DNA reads TGTGCCAGCAGCATAGCGGGGGCCTCCTACGAGCAGTACTTC. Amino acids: CASSIAGASYEQYF.

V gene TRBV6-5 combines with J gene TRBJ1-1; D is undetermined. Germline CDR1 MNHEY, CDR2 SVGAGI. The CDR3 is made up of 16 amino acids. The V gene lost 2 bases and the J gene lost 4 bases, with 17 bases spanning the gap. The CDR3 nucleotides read TGTGCCAGCAGTTACAACGAGGAAACTCCGGGCACTGAAGCTTTCTTT. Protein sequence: CASSYNEETPGTEAFF.

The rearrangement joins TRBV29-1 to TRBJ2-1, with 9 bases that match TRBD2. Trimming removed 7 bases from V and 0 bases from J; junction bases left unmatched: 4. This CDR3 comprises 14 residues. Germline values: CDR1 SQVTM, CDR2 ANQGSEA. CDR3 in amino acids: CSGVSGSSYNEQFF. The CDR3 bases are TGCAGCGGGGTTAGCGGGAGCTCCTACAATGAGCAGTTCTTC.

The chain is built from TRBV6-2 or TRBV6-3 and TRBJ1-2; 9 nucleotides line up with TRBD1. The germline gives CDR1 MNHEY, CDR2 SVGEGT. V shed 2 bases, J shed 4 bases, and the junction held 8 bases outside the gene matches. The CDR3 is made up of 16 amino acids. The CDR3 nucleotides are TGTGCCAGCAGTTACCCCGGGACAGGGAGGGCCTATGGCTACACCTTC. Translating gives CASSYPGTGRAYGYTF.

CDR3 residues: CASSGKRTPSSTDTQYF. CDR3 DNA: TGTGCCAGTAGTGGAAAACGGACTCCTTCAAGCACAGATACGCAGTATTTT. The chain combines TRBV19 with TRBJ2-3; the D gene is possibly TRBD2 (5 bases). V was pared by 5 bases and J by 0 bases, with 18 bases between. CDR1 and CDR2 from the germline V gene are LNHDA and SQIVND (reference sequence). The CDR3 runs to 17 residues.

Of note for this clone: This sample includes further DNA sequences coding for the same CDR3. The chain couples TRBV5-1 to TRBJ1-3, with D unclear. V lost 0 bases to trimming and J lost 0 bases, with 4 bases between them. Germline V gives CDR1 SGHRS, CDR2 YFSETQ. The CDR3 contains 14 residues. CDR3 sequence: CASSLDSSGNTIYF. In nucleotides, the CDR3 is TGCGCCAGCAGCTTGGACAGCTCTGGAAACACCATATATTTT.

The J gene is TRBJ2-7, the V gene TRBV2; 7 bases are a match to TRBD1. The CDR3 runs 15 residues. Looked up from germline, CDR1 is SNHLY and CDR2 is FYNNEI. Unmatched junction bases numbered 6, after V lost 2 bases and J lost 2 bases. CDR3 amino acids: CASSESRQGPYEQYF. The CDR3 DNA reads TGTGCCAGCAGTGAATCGCGACAGGGTCCCTACGAGCAGTACTTC.

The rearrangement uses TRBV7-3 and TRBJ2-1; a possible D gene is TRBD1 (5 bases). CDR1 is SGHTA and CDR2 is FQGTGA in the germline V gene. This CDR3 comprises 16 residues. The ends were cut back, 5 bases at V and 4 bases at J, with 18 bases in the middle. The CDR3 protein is CASSPLGQTSYNEQFF. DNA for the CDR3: TGTGCCAGCAGCCCCTTGGGGCAGACATCTTACAATGAGCAGTTCTTC. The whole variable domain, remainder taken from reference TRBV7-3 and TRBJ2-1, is GAGVSQTPSNKVTEKGKYVELRCDPISGHTALYWYRQSLGQGPEFLIYFQGTGAADDSGLPNDRFFAVRPEGSVSTLKIQRTERGDSAVYLCASSPLGQTSYNEQFFGPGTRLTVL.

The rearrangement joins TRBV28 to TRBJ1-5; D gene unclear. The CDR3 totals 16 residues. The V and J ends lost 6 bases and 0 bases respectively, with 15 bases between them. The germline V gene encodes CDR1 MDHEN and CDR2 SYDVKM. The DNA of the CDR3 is TGTGCCAGCAGCCCCGCCCGGGGAAATAGCAATCAGCCCCAGCATTTT. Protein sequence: CASSPARGNSNQPQHF.

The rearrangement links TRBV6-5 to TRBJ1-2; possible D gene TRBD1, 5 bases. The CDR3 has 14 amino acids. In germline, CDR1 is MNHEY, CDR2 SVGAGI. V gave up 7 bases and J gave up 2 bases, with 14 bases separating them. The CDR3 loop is CASTEGEVNYGYTF. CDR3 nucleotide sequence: TGTGCCAGCACCGAAGGGGAGGTGAACTATGGCTACACCTTC.

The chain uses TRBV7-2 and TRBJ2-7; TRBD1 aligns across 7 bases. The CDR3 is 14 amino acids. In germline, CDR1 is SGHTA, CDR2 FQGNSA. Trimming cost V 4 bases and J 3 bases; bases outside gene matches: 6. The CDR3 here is CASSSGQLGYEQYF. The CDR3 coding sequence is TGTGCCAGCAGCTCGGGACAGTTAGGCTACGAGCAGTACTTC.

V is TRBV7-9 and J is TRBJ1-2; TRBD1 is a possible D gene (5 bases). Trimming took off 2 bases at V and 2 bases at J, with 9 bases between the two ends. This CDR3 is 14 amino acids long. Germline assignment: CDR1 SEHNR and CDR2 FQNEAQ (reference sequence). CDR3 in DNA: TGTGCCAGCAGCTTAAGCCCAGGGAACTATGGCTACACCTTC. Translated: CASSLSPGNYGYTF. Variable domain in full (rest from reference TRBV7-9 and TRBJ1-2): DTGVSQNPRHKITKRGQNVTFRCDPISEHNRLYWYRQTLGQGPEFLTYFQNEAQLEKSRLLSDRFSAERPKGSFSTLEIQRTEQGDSAMYLCASSLSPGNYGYTFGSGTRLTVV.

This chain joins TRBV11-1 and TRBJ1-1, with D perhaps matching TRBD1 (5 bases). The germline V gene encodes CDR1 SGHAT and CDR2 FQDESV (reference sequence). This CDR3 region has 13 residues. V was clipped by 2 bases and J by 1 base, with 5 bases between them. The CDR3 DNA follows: TGTGCCAGCAGCTTAACAGGGAACACTGAAGCTTTCTTT. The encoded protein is CASSLTGNTEAFF. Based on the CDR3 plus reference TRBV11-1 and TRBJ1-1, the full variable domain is EAEVAQSPRYKITEKSQAVAFWCDPISGHATLYWYRQILGQGPELLVQFQDESVVDDSQLPKDRFSAERLKGVDSTLKIQPAELGDSAMYLCASSLTGNTEAFFGQGTRLTVV.